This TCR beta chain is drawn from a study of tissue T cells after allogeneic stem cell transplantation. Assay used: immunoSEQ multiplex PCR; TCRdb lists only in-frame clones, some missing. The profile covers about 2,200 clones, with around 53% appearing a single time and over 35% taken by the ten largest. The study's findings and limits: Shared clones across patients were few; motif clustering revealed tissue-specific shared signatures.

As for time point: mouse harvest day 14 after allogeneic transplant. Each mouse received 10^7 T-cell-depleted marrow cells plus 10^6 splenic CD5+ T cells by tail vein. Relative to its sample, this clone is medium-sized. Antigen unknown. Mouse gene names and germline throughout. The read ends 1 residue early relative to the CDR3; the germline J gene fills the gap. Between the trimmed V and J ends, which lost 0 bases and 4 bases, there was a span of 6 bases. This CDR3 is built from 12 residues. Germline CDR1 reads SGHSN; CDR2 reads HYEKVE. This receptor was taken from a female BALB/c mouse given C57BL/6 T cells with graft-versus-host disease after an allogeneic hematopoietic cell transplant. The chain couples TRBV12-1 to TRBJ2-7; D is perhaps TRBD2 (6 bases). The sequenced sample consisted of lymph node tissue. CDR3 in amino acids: CASSLLGYEQYF. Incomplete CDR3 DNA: TGTGCCAGCTCTCTCCTGGGGTATGAACAGTAC.